This T cell receptor beta chain originates from a study of cytomegalovirus exposure and HLA in healthy donors. Researchers ran the PCR with 60 Vbeta and 13 Jbeta primers. Profiling relied on immunoSEQ multiplex PCR, and the TCRdb table lists in-frame clones only, not all of them. The repertoire consists of 90,000 to 130,000 clones, with roughly 69% occurring once and the leading ten covering over 2%. Overall study results and limits: Segments of the TCR beta V type were, in most cases, productive about 90% or about 30% of the time in an earlier analysis. TRBV6-2, TRBV6-3 and some other V segments were excluded as indistinguishable.

This CDR3 is 15 amino acids long. Trimming cost V 1 base and J 2 bases; bases outside gene matches: 5. Germline CDR1 is LNHDA and CDR2 is SQIVND (reference sequence). As regards this clone: Its antigen is not identified.

The sample taken for sequencing was PBMCs. The chain recombines TRBV19 with TRBJ2-7; TRBD1 matches at 7 bases. This clonotype was sampled from a woman in her 30s in good health and CMV-seronegative. The CDR3 sequence is CASSIATGATYEQYF. The CDR3, as DNA: TGTGCCAGTAGTATAGCAACAGGGGCTACCTACGAGCAGTACTTC. The full variable domain, its missing parts supplied by reference TRBV19 and TRBJ2-7, is DGGITQSPKYLFRKEGQNVTLSCEQNLNHDAMYWYRQDPGQGLRLIYYSQIVNDFQKGDIAEGYSVSREKKESFPLTVTSAQKNPTAFYLCASSIATGATYEQYFGPGTRLTVT.